Each of the 20 T cell receptor beta chains below was sequenced from the same sample in a study of post-analysis software for immune sequencing data. Study-wide findings and caveats: Four or five TRBV segments, including TRBV5-6, TRBV5-1 and TRBV20-1, were more frequent in patients than controls.

These receptors' targets are unknown. Prepared libraries of TCR beta cDNA carried unique molecular identifiers. TCRdb ran MiXCR on the PCR reads and lists one entry per CDR3 protein. Altogether roughly 870,000 distinct CDR3 sequences are present, around 53% being singletons, with the ten largest covering over 4%. The specimen sequenced was blood. These receptors all come from a girl under 18 with multiple sclerosis.

The genes are TRBV7-2 and TRBJ1-2; no clear D. From germline, CDR1 is SGHTA and CDR2 FQGNSA. The CDR3 spans 11 residues. Trimming removed 3 bases from V and 8 bases from J, with 7 bases in between. CDR3 amino acids: CASSFHHGYTF. CDR3 sequence (DNA): TGTGCCAGCAGCTTCCACCACGGCTACACCTTC.

The chain recombines TRBV7-2 with TRBJ2-7; tentatively, D is TRBD1 (5 bases). The CDR3 sequence is 13 residues long. Germline CDR1 SGHTA, CDR2 FQGNSA. The germline V and J ends were trimmed by 3 bases and 4 bases, with 10 bases remaining between them. This chain's CDR3 is CASSLTTGYEQYF. The DNA of the CDR3 is TGTGCCAGCAGCTTGACAACAGGATACGAGCAGTACTTC.

Only a few counts were recorded for this clonotype. This chain connects TRBV6-5 to TRBJ1-5, with D possibly TRBD1 on 6 matching bases. V lost 5 bases and J 6 bases, leaving 17 bases between the germline ends. The CDR3 covers 15 residues. Germline-derived CDR1 and CDR2 are MNHEY and SVGAGI. This chain's CDR3 is CASSPGTGFSQPQHF. The CDR3 DNA follows: TGTGCCAGCAGTCCCGGAACAGGGTTCAGTCAGCCCCAGCATTTT.

The chain recombines TRBV7-9 with TRBJ1-1, with 8 nucleotides matching TRBD1. The V and J ends lost 5 bases and 7 bases, in that order; junction bases with no gene match: 9. The CDR3 totals 14 residues. In germline, CDR1 is SEHNR, CDR2 FQNEAQ (reference sequence). This chain's CDR3 is CASSRGQEYIEAFF. In nucleotides, the CDR3 is TGTGCCAGCAGCCGGGGACAGGAGTACATTGAAGCTTTCTTT.

In DNA form, the CDR3 reads TGCAGTGCTAGAGTAGGGACGACCACAGATACGCAGTATTTT. Its translation is CSARVGTTTDTQYF. The chain carries TRBV20-1 and TRBJ2-3; D may correspond to TRBD1 or TRBD2 (5 bases each). Trimming cost V 1 base and J 2 bases, with 10 bases left between them. CDR3 length: 14 amino acids. Per the germline V gene, CDR1 is DFQATT and CDR2 is SNEGSKA (reference sequence).

This rearrangement joins TRBV5-6 to TRBJ1-1; TRBD1 might be the D (5 bases). Germline V CDR1 and CDR2: SGHDT, YYEEEE. CDR3 length equals 15 residues. Trimming took 1 base from V and 4 from J, leaving 14 bases between them. The CDR3 here is CASSLQAGFSTEAFF. CDR3 DNA sequence: TGTGCCAGCAGCTTGCAGGCAGGGTTTAGCACTGAAGCTTTCTTT. Full variable domain (remainder filled in from reference TRBV5-6 and TRBJ1-1): DAGVTQSPTHLIKTRGQQVTLRCSPKSGHDTVSWYQQALGQGPQFIFQYYEEEERQRGNFPDRFSGHQFPNYSSELNVNALLLGDSALYLCASSLQAGFSTEAFFGQGTRLTVV.

The J gene is TRBJ2-3, the V gene TRBV27; D gene ambiguous. Trimming took off 3 bases at V and 6 bases at J, with 13 bases between the two ends. This CDR3 region has 14 residues. CDR1 and CDR2 (germline): MNHEY, SMNVEV (reference sequence). The CDR3 bases are TGTGCCAGCAGTTTTCCCCACTCGGTTGATACGCAGTATTTT. It codes for CASSFPHSVDTQYF.

This clonotype appeared a few times. The genes are TRBV9 and TRBJ2-1, with a weak D call TRBD2 (6 bases). The CDR3 totals 16 residues. V was shortened by 4 bases and J by 7 bases, with 21 bases between the two germline ends. Germline assignment: CDR1 SGDLS and CDR2 YYNGEE. The DNA for the CDR3 is TGTGCCAGCAGCCCAGCCGGACTAACCGGTGGGAATGAGCAGTTCTTC. It is translated as CASSPAGLTGGNEQFF.

The V call is TRBV3-1, the J call TRBJ2-5; 7 nucleotides match TRBD2. The tail of the sequence fits TRBJ2-7 better, so the J call may be wrong. This CDR3 contains 15 residues. Per germline, CDR1 LGHDT and CDR2 YNNKEL (reference sequence). CDR3 protein: CASTSTVVGGNEQYF. CDR3 sequence (DNA): TGTGCCAGCACCTCCACTGTTGTGGGAGGGAACGAGCAGTACTTC.

The chain recombines TRBV12-3 or TRBV12-4 with TRBJ2-1; 14 bases align to TRBD2. The CDR3 is 16 residues long. V shed 7 bases and J 10 bases; nucleotides not matched to a gene: 12. DNA of the CDR3: TGTGCCAGCATCCTCCAGCCGGGACTAGCGGGAGTAGAGCAGTTCTTC. It is translated as CASILQPGLAGVEQFF.

This chain joins TRBV9 and TRBJ2-7, with a possible D match to TRBD2 (6 bases). The CDR3 totals 15 residues. The V end was cut by 0 bases, the J end by 5 bases, with 15 bases between. Germline values: CDR1 SGDLS, CDR2 YYNGEE. Here the CDR3 reads CASSVDGRAPHEQYF. The CDR3 DNA sequence: TGTGCCAGCAGCGTAGACGGGAGAGCTCCCCACGAGCAGTACTTC. Full variable domain (outside the CDR3, taken from reference TRBV9 and TRBJ2-7): DSGVTQTPKHLITATGQRVTLRCSPRSGDLSVYWYQQSLDQGLQFLIQYYNGEERAKGNILERFSAQQFPDLHSELNLSSLELGDSALYFCASSVDGRAPHEQYFGPGTRLTVT.

This chain connects TRBV5-1 to TRBJ2-5; 8 positions agree with TRBD1. The trim removed 0 bases at V and 5 bases at J, leaving 6 bases unmatched. The CDR3 is made up of 15 amino acids. Per the germline V gene, CDR1 is SGHRS and CDR2 is YFSETQ. This CDR3 reads CASSLETGALETQYF. CDR3 DNA sequence: TGCGCCAGCAGCTTGGAGACAGGGGCTCTTGAGACCCAGTACTTC.

V and J are TRBV5-1 and TRBJ2-1; D unclear. From germline, CDR1 is SGHRS and CDR2 YFSETQ. The CDR3 is 13 amino acids. The germline V and J ends were trimmed by 4 bases and 5 bases, with 10 bases remaining between them. For the CDR3, the DNA is TGCGCCAGCAGCACCAACACTGACAATGAGCAGTTCTTC. Encoded protein: CASSTNTDNEQFF.

CDR3 in DNA: TGCGCCAGCAGCTTGGGGCTAGCGGGTCACGAGCAGTACTTC. This translates into CASSLGLAGHEQYF. This sequence joins TRBV5-1 and TRBJ2-7; TRBD2 matches at 8 bases. There are 14 residues in the CDR3. Germline CDR1 and CDR2: SGHRS and YFSETQ. V dropped 0 bases and J dropped 5; count of bases not matched to a gene: 4.

This chain joins TRBV5-1 and TRBJ2-7, with 12 positions matching TRBD1. Germline V CDR1 and CDR2: SGHRS, YFSETQ. The CDR3 contains 15 residues. V dropped 5 bases and J dropped 3; count of bases not matched to a gene: 6. The CDR3 coding sequence is TGCGCCAGCAGTTCCGGGACAGGGGGCCTCTACGAGCAGTACTTC. Its translation is CASSSGTGGLYEQYF.

This clonotype was picked up a small number of times. This sequence joins TRBV4-2 and TRBJ2-1; no reliable D call. Germline CDR1 LGHNA, CDR2 YNFKEQ. The germline V and J ends were trimmed by 3 bases and 0 bases, with 6 bases remaining between them. This CDR3 comprises 14 residues. CDR3: CASSQANSYNEQFF. DNA of the CDR3: TGTGCCAGCAGCCAGGCTAACTCCTACAATGAGCAGTTCTTC.

The chain carries TRBV5-1 and TRBJ2-7; the D gene is possibly TRBD1 (6 bases). From germline, CDR1 is SGHRS and CDR2 YFSETQ. Trimming stripped 4 bases from V and 4 bases from J, with 12 bases between. The CDR3 runs to 13 residues. CDR3 in amino acids: CASSHRELYEQYF. CDR3 bases: TGCGCCAGCAGCCACAGGGAGCTTTACGAGCAGTACTTC.

This clonotype was detected only once. The chain couples TRBV3-1 to TRBJ2-6, with D unclear. This CDR3 is 17 amino acids long. Germline V CDR1 and CDR2: LGHDT, YNNKEL (reference sequence). Trimming removed 3 bases at V and 1 base at J, with 13 bases between. The CDR3 DNA reads as TGTGCCAGCAGCCAGGGCGCTTCGGTATCTGGGGCCAACGTCCTGACTTTC. Translation: CASSQGASVSGANVLTF.

Comment on this clonotype: A read error may produce the germline difference seen at one junction end. V gene TRBV7-3 combines with J gene TRBJ1-1, with 7 bases that match TRBD1. The CDR3 has 16 amino acids. Germline CDR1 SGHTA, CDR2 FQGTGA. The CDR3 DNA reads TGTGCCGGCAGCCCCGAACCCACAGGGGTGAACACTGAAGCTTTCTTT. This encodes CAGSPEPTGVNTEAFF. Filled out from reference TRBV7-3 and TRBJ1-1, the complete variable domain reads GAGVSQTPSNKVTEKGKYVELRCDPISGHTALYWYRQSLGQGPEFLIYFQGTGAADDSGLPNDRFFAVRPEGSVSTLKIQRTERGDSAVYLCAGSPEPTGVNTEAFFGQGTRLTVV.

This clonotype has only a few counts. CDR3 sequence: CASSLEVHEQFF. CDR3 DNA: TGTGCCAGCAGCTTAGAGGTCCATGAGCAGTTCTTC. The chain joins TRBV7-9 to TRBJ2-1; D gene ambiguous. V lost 1 base to trimming and J lost 8 bases, with 6 bases between them. The CDR3 runs to 12 residues. Germline CDR1 reads SEHNR; CDR2 reads FQNEAQ (reference sequence).